The sequence of this T cell receptor beta chain was determined in a study of memory CD4+ T cells and cytomegalovirus serostatus. For the study at large: Healthy Belgian adult donors included about nine CMV-positive and 24 CMV-negative people.

Single viable CD3+CD4+CD8-CD45RO+ cells were sorted as the memory CD4+ T cells. CMV serostatus came from serum IgG against pp150, pp28, p38, p52. The protocol was immunoSEQ multiplex PCR, while the TCRdb copy is restricted to in-frame clones and leaves out a portion. The table includes under 40,000 clones, about 80% detected once. This CDR3 has 18 residues. CDR1 and CDR2 (germline): SGHTA, FQGNSA. V lost 2 bases, J lost 1 base, and 11 bases stayed unmatched. The chain recombines TRBV7-2 with TRBJ2-3, with 8 positions matching TRBD1. The source of this sequence is an adult in good health and CMV-seropositive. The sequencing input was memory CD4+ T cells from blood. The CDR3, as DNA: TGTGCCAGCAGCTTAAGCCCCGGCAGGGGGCGAGGCACAGATACGCAGTATTTT. Amino acid sequence: CASSLSPGRGRGTDTQYF.